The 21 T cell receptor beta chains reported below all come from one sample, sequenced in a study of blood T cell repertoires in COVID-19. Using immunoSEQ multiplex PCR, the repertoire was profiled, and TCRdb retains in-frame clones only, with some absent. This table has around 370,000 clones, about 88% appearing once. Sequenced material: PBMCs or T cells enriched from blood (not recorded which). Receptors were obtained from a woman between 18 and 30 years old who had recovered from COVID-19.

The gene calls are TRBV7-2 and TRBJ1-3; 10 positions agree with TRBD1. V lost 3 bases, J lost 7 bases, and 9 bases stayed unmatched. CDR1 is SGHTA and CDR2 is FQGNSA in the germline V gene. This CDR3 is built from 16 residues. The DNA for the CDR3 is TGTGCCAGCAGCTTGGACAGGGGGATGGTCCGGAACACCATATATTTT. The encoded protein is CASSLDRGMVRNTIYF.

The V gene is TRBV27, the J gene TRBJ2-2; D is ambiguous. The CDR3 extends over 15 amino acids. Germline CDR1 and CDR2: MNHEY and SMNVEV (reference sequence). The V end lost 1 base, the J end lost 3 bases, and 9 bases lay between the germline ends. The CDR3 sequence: CASSLLQMYTGELFF. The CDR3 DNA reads TGTGCCAGCAGTTTATTACAGATGTACACCGGGGAGCTGTTTTTT.

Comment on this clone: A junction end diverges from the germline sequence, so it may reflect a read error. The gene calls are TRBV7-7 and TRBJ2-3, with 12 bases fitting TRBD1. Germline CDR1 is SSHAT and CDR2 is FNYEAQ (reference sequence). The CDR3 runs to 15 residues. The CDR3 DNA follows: TGTGCTAGCAGTAGGGGACAGGGGGCATCAGATACGCAGTATTTT. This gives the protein CASSRGQGASDTQYF.

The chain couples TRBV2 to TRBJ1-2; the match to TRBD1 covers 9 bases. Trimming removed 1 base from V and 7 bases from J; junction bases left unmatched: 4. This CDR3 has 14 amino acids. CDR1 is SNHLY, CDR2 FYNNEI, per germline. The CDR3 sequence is CASSEDATGGGYTF. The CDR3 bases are TGTGCCAGCAGTGAAGATGCGACAGGGGGTGGCTACACCTTC.

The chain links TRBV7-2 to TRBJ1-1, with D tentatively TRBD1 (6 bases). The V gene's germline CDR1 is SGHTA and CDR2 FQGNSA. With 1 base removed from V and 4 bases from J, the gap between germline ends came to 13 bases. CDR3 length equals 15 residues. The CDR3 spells CASSLGDTGLTEAFF. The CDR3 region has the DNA TGTGCCAGCAGCTTAGGTGATACAGGGCTCACTGAAGCTTTCTTT.

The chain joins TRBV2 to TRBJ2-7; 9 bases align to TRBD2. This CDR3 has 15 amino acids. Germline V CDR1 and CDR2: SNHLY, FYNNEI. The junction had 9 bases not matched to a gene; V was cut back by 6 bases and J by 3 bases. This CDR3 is CASSPGTSKFYEQYF. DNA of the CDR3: TGTGCCAGCAGCCCCGGGACTAGCAAATTCTACGAGCAGTACTTC. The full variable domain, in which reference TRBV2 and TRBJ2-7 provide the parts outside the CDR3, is EPEVTQTPSHQVTQMGQEVILRCVPISNHLYFYWYRQILGQKVEFLVSFYNNEISEKSEIFDDQFSVERPDGSNFTLKIRSTKLEDSAMYFCASSPGTSKFYEQYFGPGTRLTVT.

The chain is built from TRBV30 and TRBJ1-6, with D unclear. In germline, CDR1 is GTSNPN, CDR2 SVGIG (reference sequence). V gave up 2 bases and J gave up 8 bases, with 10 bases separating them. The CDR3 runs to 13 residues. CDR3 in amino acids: CAWSPDGDSPLHF. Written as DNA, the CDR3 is TGTGCCTGGAGTCCCGACGGGGATTCACCCCTCCACTTT.

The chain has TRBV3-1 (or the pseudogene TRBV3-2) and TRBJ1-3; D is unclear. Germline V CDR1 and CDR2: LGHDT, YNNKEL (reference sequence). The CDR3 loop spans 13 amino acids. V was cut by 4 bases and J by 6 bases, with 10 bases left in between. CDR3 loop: CASSLEGLNTIYF. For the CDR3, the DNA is TGTGCCAGCAGCCTCGAGGGCCTAAACACCATATATTTT.

The CDR3 DNA sequence: TGTGCCAGCTCACCTCTATCACGGGCGCGGGGCTATGGCTACACCTTC. Translating gives CASSPLSRARGYGYTF. The chain links TRBV18 to TRBJ1-2, with D hard to call. There are 16 residues in the CDR3. V was pared by 3 bases and J by 4 bases, with 18 bases between. Germline V gene data show CDR1 as KGHSH and CDR2 as LQKENI.

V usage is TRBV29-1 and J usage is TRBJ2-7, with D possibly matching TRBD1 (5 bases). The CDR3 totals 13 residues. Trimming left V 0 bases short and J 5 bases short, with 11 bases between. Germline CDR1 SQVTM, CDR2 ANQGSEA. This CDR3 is CSVEEKGPNEQYF. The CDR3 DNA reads TGCAGCGTTGAAGAAAAGGGGCCGAACGAGCAGTACTTC.

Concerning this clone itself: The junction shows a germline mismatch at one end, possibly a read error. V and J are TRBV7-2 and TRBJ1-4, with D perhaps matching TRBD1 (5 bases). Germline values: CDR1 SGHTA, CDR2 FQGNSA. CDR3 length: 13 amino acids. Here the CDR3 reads CASSLSSIGGLSF. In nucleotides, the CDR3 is TGTGCCAGCAGCTTATCATCCATCGGGGGACTTTCCTTT.

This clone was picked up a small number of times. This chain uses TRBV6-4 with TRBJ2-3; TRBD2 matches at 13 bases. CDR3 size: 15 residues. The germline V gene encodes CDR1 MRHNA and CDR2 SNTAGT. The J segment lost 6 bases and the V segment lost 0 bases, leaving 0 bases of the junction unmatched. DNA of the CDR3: TGTGCCAGCAGTGACTCGACTAGCGGGGGGGATACGCAGTATTTT. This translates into CASSDSTSGGDTQYF.

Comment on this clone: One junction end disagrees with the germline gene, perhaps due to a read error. The CDR3 spells CASSLTGGPAGNQKLFF. The DNA for the CDR3 is TGTGCCAGCAGCTTGACAGGGGGCCCTGCGGGTAATCAAAAACTGTTTTTT. V is TRBV11-3 and J is TRBJ1-4, with 10 bases identical to TRBD1. The CDR3 spans 17 residues. Germline CDR1 is SGHNT and CDR2 is YENEEA.

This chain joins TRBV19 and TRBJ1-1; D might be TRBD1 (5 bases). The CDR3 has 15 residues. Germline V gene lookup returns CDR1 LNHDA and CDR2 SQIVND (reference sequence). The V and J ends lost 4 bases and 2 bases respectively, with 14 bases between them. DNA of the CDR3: TGTGCCAGTAGTACCCAGACAGACCCTAACACTGAAGCTTTCTTT. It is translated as CASSTQTDPNTEAFF.

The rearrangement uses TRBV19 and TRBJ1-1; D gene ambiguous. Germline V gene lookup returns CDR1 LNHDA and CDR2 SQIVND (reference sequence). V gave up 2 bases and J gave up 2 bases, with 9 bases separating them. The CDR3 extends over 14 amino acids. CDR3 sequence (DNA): TGTGCCAGTAGTATATTGGGAGTTAACACTGAAGCTTTCTTT. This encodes CASSILGVNTEAFF.

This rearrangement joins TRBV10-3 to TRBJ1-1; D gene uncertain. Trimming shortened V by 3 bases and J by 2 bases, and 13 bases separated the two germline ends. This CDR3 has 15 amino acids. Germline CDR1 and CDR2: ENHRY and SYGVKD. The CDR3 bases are TGTGCCATCAGTGAAGGAGGGAGGGCTAACACTGAAGCTTTCTTT. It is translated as CAISEGGRANTEAFF.

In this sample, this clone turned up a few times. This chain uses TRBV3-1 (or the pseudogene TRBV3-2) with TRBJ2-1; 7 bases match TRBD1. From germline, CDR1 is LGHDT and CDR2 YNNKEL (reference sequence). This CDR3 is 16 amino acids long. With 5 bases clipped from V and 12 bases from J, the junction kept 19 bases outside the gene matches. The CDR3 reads CASSTLPGQPGFGQFF. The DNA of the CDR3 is TGTGCCAGCAGCACCCTCCCGGGACAGCCAGGGTTCGGGCAGTTCTTC.

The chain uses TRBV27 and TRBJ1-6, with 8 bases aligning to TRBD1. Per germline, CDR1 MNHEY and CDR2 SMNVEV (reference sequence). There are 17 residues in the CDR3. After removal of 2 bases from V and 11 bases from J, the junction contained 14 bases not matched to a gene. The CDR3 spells CASSLDYRQGKSTPLHF. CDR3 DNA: TGTGCCAGCAGTTTAGACTATCGACAGGGGAAATCGACACCCCTCCACTTT.

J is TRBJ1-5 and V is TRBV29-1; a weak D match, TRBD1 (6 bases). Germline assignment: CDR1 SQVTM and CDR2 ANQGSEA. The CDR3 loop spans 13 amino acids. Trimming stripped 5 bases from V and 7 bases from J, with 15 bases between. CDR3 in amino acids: CSVTQGPAQPQHF. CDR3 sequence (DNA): TGCAGCGTTACTCAGGGGCCCGCCCAGCCCCAGCATTTT.

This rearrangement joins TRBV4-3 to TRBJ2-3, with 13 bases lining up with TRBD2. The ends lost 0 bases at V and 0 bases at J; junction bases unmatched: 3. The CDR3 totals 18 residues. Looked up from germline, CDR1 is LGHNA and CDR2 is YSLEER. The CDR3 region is CASSQDLTSGGSTDTQYF. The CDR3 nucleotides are TGCGCCAGCAGCCAAGATTTGACTAGCGGGGGGAGCACAGATACGCAGTATTTT.

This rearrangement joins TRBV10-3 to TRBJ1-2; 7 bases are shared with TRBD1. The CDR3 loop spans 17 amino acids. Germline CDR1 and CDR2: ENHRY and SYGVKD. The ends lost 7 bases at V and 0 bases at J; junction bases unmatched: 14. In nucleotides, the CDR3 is TGTGCCATCAATCCCGCAGGGGGAGAAACTACTAACTATGGCTACACCTTC. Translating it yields CAINPAGGETTNYGYTF.